This TCR beta chain was sequenced in a study of T cell responses to AZD1222 COVID-19 vaccine. The assay was immunoSEQ multiplex PCR, and TCRdb's table has in-frame clones only and misses some. The table has about 180,000 clones, 80% to 90% seen once; the top ten hold about 0.53%. The germline V gene encodes CDR1 MGHDK and CDR2 SYGVNS. The CDR3 spans 14 residues. V gave up 3 bases and J gave up 5 bases, with 14 bases separating them. This clonotype was sampled from an adult in good health. J is TRBJ2-7 and V is TRBV25-1; the D is unclear. The source material was peripheral blood, sampled on day 0 of AZD1222 vaccination. CDR3 amino acids: CASSDRLAADEQYF. The CDR3 DNA reads TGTGCCAGCAGTGATAGACTGGCGGCAGACGAGCAGTACTTC.